A selection of T cell receptor beta chains follows, all from one sample in a study of glioma-infiltrating T cells. TCRdb reanalysed the multiplex PCR reads using MiXCR and keeps one entry per CDR3 protein. The sample includes more than 350,000 distinct CDR3 sequences, about 40% of them seen just once. The specimen sequenced was glioma tissue, nonneoplastic brain tissue, or PBMCs (not recorded which). These receptors came from a human donor with low-grade glioma or glioblastoma, undergoing nonglioma brain surgery, or in good health (not recorded which). The CDR3 runs from the conserved cysteine through the conserved F or W. A D gene is named only where the DNA matches it firmly. The listing skips clone size in some rows; elsewhere it reads once, few, many or a size class.

TRBJ2-7,many,TRBD2,TRBV4-2,CASSQTISGNGYEQYF,TGTGCCAGCAGCCAAACCATTAGCGGGAATGGCTACGAGCAGTACTTC
TRBJ1-2,-,-,TRBV7-9,CASSTSGTSRYGYTF,TGTGCCAGCAGCACATCCGGGACATCTAGGTATGGCTACACCTTC
TRBJ2-5,many,-,TRBV10-3,CAISGQYQETQYF,TGTGCCATCAGTGGGCAGTACCAAGAGACCCAGTACTTC
TRBJ1-5,-,TRBD1,TRBV7-9,CASSLGDRVSNQPQHF,TGTGCCAGCAGCTTAGGTGACAGGGTAAGCAATCAGCCCCAGCATTTT
TRBJ2-7,-,-,TRBV20-1,CSASKLREQYF,TGCAGTGCTAGTAAGTTGCGCGAGCAGTACTTC
TRBJ1-5,-,TRBD1,TRBV2,CASSKTPDRVNQPQHF,TGTGCCAGCAGTAAAACACCGGACAGGGTCAATCAGCCCCAGCATTTT
TRBJ2-5,-,-,TRBV28,CASSLWFTTQETQYF,TGTGCCAGCAGTTTATGGTTTACCACCCAAGAGACCCAGTACTTC
TRBJ2-1,many,TRBD1,TRBV7-2,CASSLVGTGLSYNEQFF,TGTGCCAGCAGCTTAGTAGGGACAGGGTTATCCTACAATGAGCAGTTCTTC
TRBJ2-1,-,-,TRBV20-1,CSASYGTGVYEQFF,TGCAGTGCTAGCTACGGTACGGGAGTGTACGAGCAGTTCTTC
TRBJ2-3,-,-,TRBV7-7,CAGSPGLGADTQYF,TGTGCTGGCAGCCCCGGGCTAGGAGCAGATACGCAGTATTTT
TRBJ2-7,-,TRBD2,TRBV7-2,CASSSTGLAEPEQYF,TGTGCCAGCAGCTCAACGGGACTAGCGGAACCCGAGCAGTACTTC
TRBJ2-2,-,TRBD1,TRBV6-1,CASSKTGGDNTGELFF,TGTGCCAGCAGCAAGACAGGGGGAGATAACACCGGGGAGCTGTTTTTT
TRBJ2-2,-,-,TRBV20-1,CSADKRLANPGELFF,TGCAGTGCCGACAAGCGCTTAGCCAATCCCGGGGAGCTGTTTTTT
TRBJ1-3,few,-,TRBV4-2,CASSPTSSSGNTIYF,TGTGCCAGCAGCCCGACTTCCAGCTCTGGAAACACCATATATTTT
TRBJ2-5,many,TRBD2,TRBV6-1,CASSGTTSGRQETQYF,TGTGCCAGCAGTGGAACCACTAGCGGGAGGCAAGAGACCCAGTACTTC
TRBJ2-7,-,-,TRBV28,CASSLIRGEHIYEQYF,TGTGCCAGCAGTCTCATTAGGGGGGAGCACATCTACGAGCAGTACTTC
TRBJ2-7,-,TRBD1,TRBV3-1,CASSRGQADEQYF,TGTGCCAGCAGCCGGGGACAGGCCGACGAGCAGTACTTC
TRBJ2-7,few,-,TRBV20-1,CSASPQAYEQYF,TGCAGTGCTAGCCCCCAGGCCTACGAGCAGTACTTC
TRBJ2-7,many,-,TRBV6-2/TRBV6-3,CASSYALAYEQYF,TGTGCCAGCAGTTACGCTCTAGCCTACGAGCAGTACTTC
TRBJ2-3,few,TRBD2,TRBV6-1,CASTLAGGPTDTQYF,TGTGCCAGCACCTTAGCGGGAGGGCCCACAGATACGCAGTATTTT
TRBJ2-7,-,-,TRBV20-1,CSAPVRRCEQYF,TGCAGTGCGCCCGTTCGAAGGTGCGAGCAGTACTTC
TRBJ2-1,few,TRBD2,TRBV4-2,CASSQAPLAVPYNEQFF,TGTGCCAGCAGCCAAGCGCCACTAGCGGTACCCTACAATGAGCAGTTCTTC
TRBJ2-1,-,-,TRBV6-5,CSISEMAQSYNEQFF,TGTTCCATCAGTGAAATGGCACAGTCCTACAATGAGCAGTTCTTC
TRBJ1-1,few,-,TRBV4-1,CASSQVRGKNTEAFF,TGCGCCAGCAGCCAAGTCAGGGGAAAGAACACTGAAGCTTTCTTT
TRBJ2-3,-,TRBD2,TRBV20-1,CSARDIPASGRGDTQYF,TGCAGTGCTAGAGATATCCCCGCTAGCGGGAGAGGGGATACGCAGTATTTT
TRBJ2-7,-,TRBD2,TRBV4-2,CASSQEPSGIPYEQYF,TGTGCCAGCAGCCAAGAACCCAGCGGGATCCCCTATGAGCAGTACTTC
TRBJ2-5,few,TRBD2,TRBV4-1,CASSQVGGRGEETQYF,TGCGCCAGCAGCCAAGTGGGCGGGAGGGGAGAAGAGACCCAGTACTTC